This T cell receptor beta chain was sequenced in a study of T-cell reconstitution after alpha-beta-depleted transplantation in children. In this sample, this clonotype turned up many times. This sample's TCRbeta library carried unique molecular identifier barcodes. TCRdb re-called the PCR reads with MiXCR, one entry per CDR3 protein. The sample has 600,000 to 700,000 distinct CDR3 sequences, approximately 15% seen once. V was shortened by 2 bases and J by 13 bases, with 8 bases between the two germline ends. Germline V gene sequence: CDR1 MGHDK, CDR2 SYGVNS. The CDR3 totals 11 residues. The chain joins TRBV25-1 to TRBJ1-4, with D uncertain. Sample: PBMCs from the stem cell graft donor, taken from the stem cell graft. The clonotype comes from a human donor who donated a stem cell graft to a child with acute myeloid leukemia. The CDR3 here is CASSEGMGLFF. The CDR3 DNA sequence: TGTGCCAGCAGTGAAGGCATGGGACTGTTTTTT. Together with reference TRBV25-1 and TRBJ1-4, the CDR3 gives the full variable domain: EADIYQTPRYLVIGTGKKITLECSQTMGHDKMYWYQQDPGMELHLIHYSYGVNSTEKGDLSSESTVSRIRTEHFPLTLESARPSHTSQYLCASSEGMGLFFGSGTQLSVL.